Below, 21 T cell receptor beta chains from the same sample are listed, as sequenced in a study of blood T cell repertoires in COVID-19. Produced via immunoSEQ multiplex PCR; TCRdb's table is partial and in-frame only. The sample includes about 81,000 clones, about 84% seen only once; the top ten take about 12%. Sequencing was performed on peripheral blood. All receptors come from a human donor in a cohort sampled during active COVID-19.

The chain is built from TRBV6-5 and TRBJ1-1; the match to TRBD1 covers 7 bases. The CDR3 totals 15 residues. Looked up from germline, CDR1 is MNHEY and CDR2 is SVGAGI. Trimming took 0 bases from V and 3 from J; bases not matched to a gene: 4. This CDR3 reads CASSYSYRGDTEAFF. CDR3 DNA sequence: TGTGCCAGCAGTTACTCCTACAGGGGTGACACTGAAGCTTTCTTT.

The rearrangement joins TRBV5-1 to TRBJ1-4; D remains unclear. This CDR3 has 14 amino acids. The germline gives CDR1 SGHRS, CDR2 YFSETQ. Between the trimmed V and J ends, which lost 4 bases and 0 bases, there was a span of 7 bases. In DNA form, the CDR3 reads TGCGCCAGCAGCAGGAGTTCAACTAATGAAAAACTGTTTTTT. Translating gives CASSRSSTNEKLFF.

The chain links TRBV28 to TRBJ2-2, with 10 bases aligning to TRBD1. This CDR3 comprises 15 residues. Germline V lookup: CDR1 MDHEN, CDR2 SYDVKM. The V gene end was trimmed by 5 bases and the J gene end by 8 bases; junction bases not matched to a gene: 8. The DNA for the CDR3 is TGTGCCAGCAGTAGGGGACAGGGGCGCGATGGGGAGCTGTTTTTT. This sequence encodes CASSRGQGRDGELFF.

The V and J genes are TRBV5-1 and TRBJ1-1, with D possibly TRBD1 on 6 matching bases. This CDR3 is 13 amino acids long. The germline CDR1 and CDR2 sequences are SGHRS and YFSETQ. Trimming took 4 bases from V and 6 from J, leaving 13 bases between them. Here the CDR3 reads CASSPRDNAEAFF. DNA of the CDR3: TGCGCCAGCAGCCCGAGGGACAATGCTGAAGCTTTCTTT.

V gene TRBV11-2 combines with J gene TRBJ1-2, with TRBD1 as a possible D gene (6 bases). The length of the CDR3 is 16 residues. Germline CDR1 reads SGHAT; CDR2 reads FQNNGV. V was clipped by 2 bases and J by 4 bases, with 17 bases between them. This CDR3 is CASSLTGSTGLYGYTF. The CDR3 bases are TGTGCCAGCAGCTTAACGGGATCGACAGGCCTCTATGGCTACACCTTC.

The rearrangement joins TRBV9 to TRBJ2-1; no clear D. The V gene lost 1 base and the J gene lost 6 bases, with 11 bases spanning the gap. The CDR3 spans 14 residues. Germline CDR1 is SGDLS and CDR2 is YYNGEE. CDR3 sequence: CASSVHRAANEQFF. The CDR3 DNA is TGTGCCAGCAGCGTACACCGAGCCGCCAATGAGCAGTTCTTC.

The V and J genes are TRBV19 and TRBJ1-5; TRBD1 aligns across 7 bases. The V gene end was trimmed by 1 base and the J gene end by 4 bases; junction bases not matched to a gene: 4. The CDR3 has 15 amino acids. Germline CDR1 LNHDA, CDR2 SQIVND (reference sequence). CDR3 residues: CASSIVEGANQPQHF. The CDR3 coding sequence is TGTGCCAGTAGTATAGTGGAGGGGGCAAATCAGCCCCAGCATTTT.

CDR3 in DNA: TGTGCCAGCAGTTCAGGGCCGGAGGGCTACACCTTC. Translated, it gives CASSSGPEGYTF. J is TRBJ1-2 and V is TRBV12-3 or TRBV12-4; possibly TRBD1 for D (5 bases). The ends were cut back, 4 bases at V and 8 bases at J, with 11 bases in the middle. The CDR3 runs to 12 residues.

V and J are TRBV4-1 and TRBJ2-1; the match to TRBD2 covers 7 bases. Losses at the gene ends were 1 base for V and 3 bases for J; bases not matched to a gene: 6. The CDR3 is 16 amino acids. The germline CDR1 and CDR2 sequences are MGHRA and YSYEKL. The CDR3 nucleotides are TGCGCCAGCAGCCAAGTGGGGCTAGCGGACTACAATGAGCAGTTCTTC. Amino acid sequence: CASSQVGLADYNEQFF.

This rearrangement joins TRBV6-2 or TRBV6-3 to TRBJ2-1; 7 bases agree with TRBD2. This CDR3 comprises 14 residues. Trimming at V came to 3 bases and at J to 7 bases, leaving 6 bases not matched to a gene. Germline loops: CDR1 MNHEY, CDR2 SVGEGT. DNA of the CDR3: TGTGCCAGCAGTTATGAAGTGGGGGGGAATGAGCAGTTCTTC. This translates into CASSYEVGGNEQFF.

This clone was seen more than once but under ten times. J is TRBJ1-5 and V is TRBV6-6, with 8 positions matching TRBD1. The length of the CDR3 is 14 residues. The germline V gene has CDR1 MNHNY and CDR2 SVGAGI (reference sequence). V dropped 8 bases and J dropped 2; count of bases not matched to a gene: 5. The CDR3, as DNA: TGTGCCAGCTCCCCGACAGGGGGCAATCAGCCCCAGCATTTT. It is translated as CASSPTGGNQPQHF.

This clone was picked up many times. The rearrangement uses TRBV7-9 and TRBJ2-7; D remains ambiguous. The germline V and J ends were trimmed by 3 bases and 4 bases, with 7 bases remaining between them. The CDR3 has 12 residues. Germline V gene lookup returns CDR1 SEHNR and CDR2 FQNEAQ (reference sequence). In DNA form, the CDR3 reads TGTGCCAGCAGCTTTGGAGTATACGAGCAGTACTTC. This codes for CASSFGVYEQYF. Full variable domain (rest looked up from reference TRBV7-9 and TRBJ2-7): DTGVSQNPRHKITKRGQNVTFRCDPISEHNRLYWYRQTLGQGPEFLTYFQNEAQLEKSRLLSDRFSAERPKGSFSTLEIQRTEQGDSAMYLCASSFGVYEQYFGPGTRLTVT.

The CDR3 nucleotides read TGTGCCAGCAGTGCCTGGACAGGGAACTATGGCTACACCTTC. This translates into CASSAWTGNYGYTF. The J gene is TRBJ1-2, the V gene TRBV2, with TRBD1 matching 8 bases. Per germline, CDR1 SNHLY and CDR2 FYNNEI. The CDR3 has 14 residues. J lost 2 bases, V lost 4 bases, and 3 bases had no gene match.

The chain is built from TRBV11-3 and TRBJ2-2, with TRBD1 matching over 7 bases. Trimming cost V 5 bases and J 6 bases; bases outside gene matches: 12. The CDR3 length is 16 residues. Germline V gene lookup returns CDR1 SGHNT and CDR2 YENEEA. CDR3 residues: CASSPFGTADAGELFF. In DNA, the CDR3 is TGTGCCAGCAGCCCGTTTGGGACAGCGGACGCCGGGGAGCTGTTTTTT.

The genes are TRBV6-5 and TRBJ2-3, with a weak D call TRBD2 (5 bases). V was pared by 10 bases and J by 1 base, with 15 bases between. Germline loops: CDR1 MNHEY, CDR2 SVGAGI. The CDR3 extends over 14 amino acids. CDR3 region: CATQEAGGTDTQYF. The DNA for the CDR3 is TGTGCCACCCAAGAAGCCGGGGGCACAGATACGCAGTATTTT.

The rearrangement links TRBV7-9 to TRBJ1-2; TRBD1 agrees at 10 bases. The CDR3 is 13 residues long. Germline V gene data show CDR1 as SEHNR and CDR2 as FQNEAQ (reference sequence). The V segment lost 5 bases and the J segment 7 bases; nucleotides outside the gene matches: 4. CDR3 amino acids: CASSPTGGTGYTF. Written as DNA, the CDR3 is TGTGCCAGCAGCCCGACAGGGGGCACTGGCTACACCTTC.

The rearrangement joins TRBV19 to TRBJ2-2; D is perhaps TRBD1 (5 bases). This CDR3 comprises 15 residues. The V and J ends lost 5 bases and 1 base respectively, with 11 bases between them. Germline assignment: CDR1 LNHDA and CDR2 SQIVND (reference sequence). CDR3 protein: CASSPRTRNTGELFF. CDR3 coding DNA: TGTGCCAGTAGTCCACGGACACGGAACACCGGGGAGCTGTTTTTT. The full variable domain, in which reference TRBV19 and TRBJ2-2 provide the parts outside the CDR3, is DGGITQSPKYLFRKEGQNVTLSCEQNLNHDAMYWYRQDPGQGLRLIYYSQIVNDFQKGDIAEGYSVSREKKESFPLTVTSAQKNPTAFYLCASSPRTRNTGELFFGEGSRLTVL.

The chain combines TRBV2 with TRBJ2-7; 7 bases are shared with TRBD2. Unmatched junction bases numbered 4, after V lost 5 bases and J lost 0 bases. Germline V gene data show CDR1 as SNHLY and CDR2 as FYNNEI. This CDR3 contains 14 residues. CDR3 DNA sequence: TGTGCCAGCAGTACGGGACTATCCTCCTACGAGCAGTACTTC. The encoded protein is CASSTGLSSYEQYF.

The chain combines TRBV18 with TRBJ2-7; D is possibly TRBD2 (5 bases). With 6 bases removed from V and 5 bases from J, the gap between germline ends came to 17 bases. Germline V gives CDR1 KGHSH, CDR2 LQKENI. The CDR3 consists of 14 residues. CDR3 region: CASSLNRGSHEQYF. CDR3 coding DNA: TGTGCCAGCTCTCTAAACCGGGGATCGCACGAGCAGTACTTC.

This clone was seen a few times. The chain combines TRBV7-9 with TRBJ2-7; 10 bases fit TRBD2. V gave up 1 base and J gave up 5 bases; unmatched junction bases: 5. Germline V lookup: CDR1 SEHNR, CDR2 FQNEAQ (reference sequence). The CDR3 has 15 residues. DNA of the CDR3: TGTGCCAGCAGCTTAGGTACTAGCGGGGTCGACGAGCAGTACTTC. It codes for CASSLGTSGVDEQYF.

The rearrangement links TRBV12-3 or TRBV12-4 to TRBJ1-5, with 9 bases identical to TRBD1. The CDR3 spans 12 residues. Germline trimming cut 6 bases from V and 8 bases from J; bases unmatched to any gene: 2. DNA of the CDR3: TGTGCCAGCAGACAGGGGGCTGAGCCCCAGCATTTT. It codes for CASRQGAEPQHF.